This T cell receptor beta chain was found in a study of T cell responses to AZD1222 COVID-19 vaccine. Germline lookup yields CDR1 MDHEN and CDR2 SYDVKM. The CDR3 runs 10 residues. V shed 8 bases and J shed 3 bases, with 5 bases lying between them. Clones were read by immunoSEQ multiplex PCR, and TCRdb kept only the in-frame ones, dropping some. The data show 130,000 to 150,000 clones, with around 84% seen just once and about 4.8% held by the top ten. Sample: peripheral blood, taken 28 days after the second AZD1222 dose. The TCR comes from an adult who received the AZD1222 COVID-19 vaccine. The chain is built from TRBV28 and TRBJ2-7, with D unclear. The DNA for the CDR3 is TGTGCCAGCGGCCACTACGAGCAGTACTTC. Its protein is CASGHYEQYF.